The subject of this entry is one TCR beta chain. Measured with immunoSEQ multiplex PCR; TCRdb has only the in-frame clones, and not every one. This sample has some 250,000 clones, with 70% to 80% found just once. The data were taken from a study of blood T cell repertoires in COVID-19. Background on the study: The study drew acute and convalescent COVID-19 samples from the United States, Italy and Spain.

V was pared by 7 bases and J by 6 bases, with 15 bases between. The CDR3 contains 13 residues. The receptor's source is a woman of 80 years or more with acute or convalescent COVID-19. Sequencing was done on a sample of peripheral blood. This chain uses TRBV23-1 with TRBJ1-2; D is undetermined. TRBV23-1 is flagged as an ORF with uncertain function. The CDR3 region is CASTNLACNGYTF. The DNA for the CDR3 is TGCGCCAGCACCAATTTAGCCTGTAATGGCTACACCTTC.